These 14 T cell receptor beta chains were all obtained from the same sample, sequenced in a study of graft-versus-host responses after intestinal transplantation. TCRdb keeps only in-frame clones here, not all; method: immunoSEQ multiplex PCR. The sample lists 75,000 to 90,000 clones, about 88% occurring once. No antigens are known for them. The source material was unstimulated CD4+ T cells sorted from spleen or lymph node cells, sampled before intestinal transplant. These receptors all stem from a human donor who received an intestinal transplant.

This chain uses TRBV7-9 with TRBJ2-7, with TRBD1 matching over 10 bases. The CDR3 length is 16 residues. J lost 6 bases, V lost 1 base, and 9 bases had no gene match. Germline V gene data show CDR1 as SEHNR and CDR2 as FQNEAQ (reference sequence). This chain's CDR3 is CASSLGGGTGEGEQYF. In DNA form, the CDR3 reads TGTGCCAGCAGCTTAGGAGGCGGGACAGGGGAGGGCGAGCAGTACTTC. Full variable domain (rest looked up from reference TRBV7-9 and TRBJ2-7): DTGVSQNPRHKITKRGQNVTFRCDPISEHNRLYWYRQTLGQGPEFLTYFQNEAQLEKSRLLSDRFSAERPKGSFSTLEIQRTEQGDSAMYLCASSLGGGTGEGEQYFGPGTRLTVT.

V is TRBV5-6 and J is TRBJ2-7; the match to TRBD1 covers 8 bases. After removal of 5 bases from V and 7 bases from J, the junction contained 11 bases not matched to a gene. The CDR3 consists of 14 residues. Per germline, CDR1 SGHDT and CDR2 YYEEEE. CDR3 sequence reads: CASRLTTGAREQYF. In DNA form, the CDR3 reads TGTGCCAGCAGACTCACGACAGGGGCCCGGGAGCAGTACTTC.

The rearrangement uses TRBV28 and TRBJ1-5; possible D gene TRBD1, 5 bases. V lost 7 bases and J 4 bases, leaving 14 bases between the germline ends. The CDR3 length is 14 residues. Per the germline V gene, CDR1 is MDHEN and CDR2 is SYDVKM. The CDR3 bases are TGTGCCAGCAACCTGGGACTTCTGAATCAGCCCCAGCATTTT. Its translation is CASNLGLLNQPQHF. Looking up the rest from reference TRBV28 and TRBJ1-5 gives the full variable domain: DVKVTQSSRYLVKRTGEKVFLECVQDMDHENMFWYRQDPGLGLRLIYFSYDVKMKEKGDIPEGYSVSREKKERFSLILESASTNQTSMYLCASNLGLLNQPQHFGDGTRLSIL.

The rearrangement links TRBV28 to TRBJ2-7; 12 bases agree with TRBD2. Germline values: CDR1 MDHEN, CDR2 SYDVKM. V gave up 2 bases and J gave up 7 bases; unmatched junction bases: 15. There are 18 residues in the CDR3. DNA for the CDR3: TGTGCCAGCAGTTTACCCACGTCGGGACTAGCGGGTTCGGGAGAGCAGTACTTC. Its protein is CASSLPTSGLAGSGEQYF. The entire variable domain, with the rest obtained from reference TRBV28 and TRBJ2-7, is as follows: DVKVTQSSRYLVKRTGEKVFLECVQDMDHENMFWYRQDPGLGLRLIYFSYDVKMKEKGDIPEGYSVSREKKERFSLILESASTNQTSMYLCASSLPTSGLAGSGEQYFGPGTRLTVT.

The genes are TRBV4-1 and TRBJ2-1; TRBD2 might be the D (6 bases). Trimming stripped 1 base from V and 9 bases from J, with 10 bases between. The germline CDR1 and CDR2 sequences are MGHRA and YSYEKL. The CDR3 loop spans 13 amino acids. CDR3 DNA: TGCGCCAGCAGCCAAGGGAGGGTTGGTGAGCAGTTCTTC. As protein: CASSQGRVGEQFF.

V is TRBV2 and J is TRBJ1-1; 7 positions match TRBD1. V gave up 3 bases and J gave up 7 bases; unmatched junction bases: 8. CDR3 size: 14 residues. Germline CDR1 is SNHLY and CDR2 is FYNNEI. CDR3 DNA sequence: TGTGCCAGCAGTGAGGCCAGGGGGATAATTGAAGCTTTCTTT. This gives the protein CASSEARGIIEAFF.

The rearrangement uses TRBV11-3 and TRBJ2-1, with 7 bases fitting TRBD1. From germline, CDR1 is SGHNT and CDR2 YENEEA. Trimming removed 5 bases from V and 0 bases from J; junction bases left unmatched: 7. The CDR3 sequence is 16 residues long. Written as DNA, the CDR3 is TGTGCCAGCAGCCAGAAGGGGGCCGGCTCCTACAATGAGCAGTTCTTC. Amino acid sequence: CASSQKGAGSYNEQFF.

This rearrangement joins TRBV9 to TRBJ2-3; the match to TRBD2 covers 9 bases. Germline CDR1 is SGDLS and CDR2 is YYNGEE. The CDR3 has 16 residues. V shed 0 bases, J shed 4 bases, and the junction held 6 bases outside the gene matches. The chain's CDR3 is CASSVEAGGPADTQYF. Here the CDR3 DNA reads TGTGCCAGCAGCGTAGAGGCGGGGGGGCCGGCAGATACGCAGTATTTT.

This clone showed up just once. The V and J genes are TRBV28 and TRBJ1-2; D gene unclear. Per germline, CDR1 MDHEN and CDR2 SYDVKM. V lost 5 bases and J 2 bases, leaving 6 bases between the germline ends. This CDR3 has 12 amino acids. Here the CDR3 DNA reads TGTGCCAGCAGTCGAGGCAACTATGGCTACACCTTC. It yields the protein CASSRGNYGYTF.

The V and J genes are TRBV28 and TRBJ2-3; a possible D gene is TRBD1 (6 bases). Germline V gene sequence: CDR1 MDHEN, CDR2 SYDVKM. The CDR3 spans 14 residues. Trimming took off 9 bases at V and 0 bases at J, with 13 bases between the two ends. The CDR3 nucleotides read TGTGCCAGTAGGCGGACAGCCAGCACAGATACGCAGTATTTT. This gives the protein CASRRTASTDTQYF.

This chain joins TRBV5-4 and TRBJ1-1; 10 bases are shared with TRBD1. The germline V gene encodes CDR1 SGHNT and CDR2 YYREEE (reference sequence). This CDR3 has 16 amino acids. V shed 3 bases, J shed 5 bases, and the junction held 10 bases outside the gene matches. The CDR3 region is CASSYLRTGGWTEAFF. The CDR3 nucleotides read TGTGCCAGCAGCTATCTACGGACAGGGGGGTGGACTGAAGCTTTCTTT.

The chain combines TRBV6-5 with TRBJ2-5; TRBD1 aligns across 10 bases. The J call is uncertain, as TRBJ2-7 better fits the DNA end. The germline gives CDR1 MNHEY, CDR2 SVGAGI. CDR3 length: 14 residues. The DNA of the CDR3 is TGTGCCAGCAGTACCGGGACAGGGGTCTACGAGCAGTACTTC. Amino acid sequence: CASSTGTGVYEQYF.

This CDR3 reads CASSRTTGANNEQFF. In DNA, the CDR3 is TGTGCCAGCAGCAGGACGACAGGGGCCAACAATGAGCAGTTCTTC. The chain employs TRBV5-4 and TRBJ2-1, with 8 positions matching TRBD1. The CDR3 covers 15 residues. Germline trimming cut 4 bases from V and 5 bases from J; bases unmatched to any gene: 8. The V gene's germline CDR1 is SGHNT and CDR2 YYREEE (reference sequence).

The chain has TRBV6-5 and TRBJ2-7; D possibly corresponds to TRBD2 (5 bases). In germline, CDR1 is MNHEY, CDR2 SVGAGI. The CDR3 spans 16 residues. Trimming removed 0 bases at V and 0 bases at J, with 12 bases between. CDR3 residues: CASSYSGVRSSYEQYF. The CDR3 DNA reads TGTGCCAGCAGTTACTCCGGGGTCAGAAGCTCCTACGAGCAGTACTTC.